Shown below are 5 T cell receptor beta chains from a single sample sequenced in a study of T cell responses to AZD1222 COVID-19 vaccine. Produced via immunoSEQ multiplex PCR; TCRdb's table is partial and in-frame only. This table holds over 70,000 clones, about 80% found once. The sample in question was peripheral blood, obtained 28 days after the second dose of the MenACWY control vaccine. Source of these receptors: an adult who received the MenACWY meningococcal vaccine as a control.

V is TRBV2 and J is TRBJ1-1; 10 bases align to TRBD1. This CDR3 has 14 amino acids. V lost 7 bases to trimming and J lost 5 bases; unmatched junction nucleotides: 7. CDR1 is SNHLY, CDR2 FYNNEI, per germline. CDR3 coding DNA: TGTGCCAGCACTATAAGGACAGGGGGGACTGAAGCTTTCTTT. This codes for CASTIRTGGTEAFF.

The J gene is TRBJ2-1, the V gene TRBV9; 11 bases line up with TRBD1. The germline V gene encodes CDR1 SGDLS and CDR2 YYNGEE. This CDR3 comprises 12 residues. Germline trimming cut 7 bases from V and 10 bases from J; bases unmatched to any gene: 4. CDR3 loop: CASGQGAREQFF. CDR3 sequence (DNA): TGTGCCAGCGGACAGGGGGCGCGGGAGCAGTTCTTC.

The chain carries TRBV2 and TRBJ1-1; possible D gene TRBD1, 5 bases. The V and J ends lost 8 bases and 3 bases respectively, with 22 bases between them. This CDR3 is built from 16 residues. The germline V gene encodes CDR1 SNHLY and CDR2 FYNNEI. CDR3 amino acids: CASRTFGRGSDTEAFF. CDR3 DNA: TGTGCCAGCCGGACATTCGGTAGGGGTTCGGACACTGAAGCTTTCTTT.

The chain carries TRBV10-3 and TRBJ2-7; the match to TRBD1 covers 8 bases. The V gene's germline CDR1 is ENHRY and CDR2 SYGVKD. The CDR3 loop spans 14 amino acids. Losses at the gene ends were 2 bases for V and 5 bases for J; bases not matched to a gene: 5. The CDR3 nucleotides are TGTGCCATCAGTGAGGGCAGGGGGCGTCACGAGCAGTACTTC. Translation: CAISEGRGRHEQYF.

V usage is TRBV12-3 or TRBV12-4 and J usage is TRBJ1-3; no reliable D call. Trimming shortened V by 9 bases and J by 0 bases, and 6 bases separated the two germline ends. This CDR3 has 12 residues. CDR3 sequence: CASSYSGNTIYF. The CDR3, as DNA: TGTGCCAGTTCGTACTCTGGAAACACCATATATTTT.